Presented here are 26 T cell receptor beta chains from one specimen sequenced in a study of shared clonotypes between healthy human individuals. The data were produced by immunoSEQ multiplex PCR, yet TCRdb's version contains in-frame clones alone and is incomplete. The data show about 1.1 million clones, approximately 77% seen once. The material sequenced was memory CD4+ T cells from PBMCs. The subset denotes: CD45RA-negative fraction. Source of these receptors: a man aged 18 to 35 in good health. Some clones in this sample may be carry-over from other donors' samples.

The CDR3 bases are TGTGCCAGCAGCCATGCTACGCAGGGCGACTACGAGCAGTACTTC. Its protein is CASSHATQGDYEQYF. The chain couples TRBV5-4 to TRBJ2-7, with a tentative D call TRBD1 (5 bases). Germline V lookup: CDR1 SGHNT, CDR2 YYREEE (reference sequence). Trimming took 4 bases from V and 3 from J, leaving 17 bases between them. The CDR3 runs 15 residues.

The chain is built from TRBV7-2 and TRBJ2-1, with TRBD1 matching 7 bases. The CDR3 length is 15 residues. Looked up from germline, CDR1 is SGHTA and CDR2 is FQGNSA. J was trimmed by 0 bases and V by 5 bases; bases with no gene match: 4. The CDR3 DNA sequence: TGTGCCAGCAGCACCAGGGGGAGCTCCTACAATGAGCAGTTCTTC. Its translation: CASSTRGSSYNEQFF.

V usage is TRBV7-9 and J usage is TRBJ1-2, with TRBD1 as a possible D gene (6 bases). There are 14 residues in the CDR3. V was cut by 1 base and J by 7 bases, with 13 bases left in between. Germline CDR1 reads SEHNR; CDR2 reads FQNEAQ (reference sequence). CDR3 residues: CASSLGRGAGGYTF. The CDR3 DNA sequence: TGTGCCAGCAGCTTAGGTCGGGGGGCCGGTGGCTACACCTTC.

CDR3 in DNA: TGTGCCACGCAGAACGGCCAGGGGTACCAAGAGACCCAGTACTTC. The encoded protein is CATQNGQGYQETQYF. V gene TRBV10-3 combines with J gene TRBJ2-5, with a tentative D call TRBD1 (6 bases). The V gene lost 10 bases and the J gene lost 0 bases, with 18 bases spanning the gap. CDR3 length equals 15 residues. The V gene's germline CDR1 is ENHRY and CDR2 SYGVKD.

J is TRBJ1-2 and V is TRBV28, with D uncertain. This CDR3 contains 12 residues. Trimming took off 3 bases at V and 5 bases at J, with 7 bases between the two ends. The V gene's germline CDR1 is MDHEN and CDR2 SYDVKM. This CDR3 reads CASSLSPYGYTF. The CDR3 nucleotides are TGTGCCAGCAGTTTGAGCCCGTATGGCTACACCTTC.

This clone was picked up one time. The CDR3 region is CASSFRQGAYEQYF. For the CDR3, the DNA is TGTGCCAGCAGCTTCCGACAGGGGGCATACGAGCAGTACTTC. The rearrangement joins TRBV7-9 to TRBJ2-7, with 10 bases identical to TRBD1. From germline, CDR1 is SEHNR and CDR2 FQNEAQ (reference sequence). With 3 bases clipped from V and 4 bases from J, the junction kept 3 bases outside the gene matches. The CDR3 sequence is 14 residues long.

V is TRBV5-1 and J is TRBJ1-4; weak D call: TRBD1 (6 bases). Deletions cut 6 bases from V and 2 bases from J, with 14 bases between. This CDR3 has 15 residues. Germline assignment: CDR1 SGHRS and CDR2 YFSETQ. CDR3 residues: CASKQGPVTNEKLFF. The CDR3 region has the DNA TGCGCCAGCAAACAGGGCCCCGTCACTAATGAAAAACTGTTTTTT.

J is TRBJ1-4 and V is TRBV9, with D perhaps TRBD1 (6 bases). Germline assignment: CDR1 SGDLS and CDR2 YYNGEE. This CDR3 has 14 amino acids. V was trimmed by 4 bases and J by 7 bases, leaving 14 bases between them. DNA for the CDR3: TGTGCCAGCAGCTCCACAGGGCCTAGTGAAAAACTGTTTTTT. It encodes CASSSTGPSEKLFF. The full variable domain, rest sourced from reference TRBV9 and TRBJ1-4, is DSGVTQTPKHLITATGQRVTLRCSPRSGDLSVYWYQQSLDQGLQFLIQYYNGEERAKGNILERFSAQQFPDLHSELNLSSLELGDSALYFCASSSTGPSEKLFFGSGTQLSVL.

This clone was counted a single time. The chain uses TRBV7-8 and TRBJ1-3, with a weak D call TRBD1 (5 bases). V lost 1 base, J lost 0 bases, and 19 bases lay in between. From germline, CDR1 is SGHVS and CDR2 FQNEAQ. The CDR3 has 19 amino acids. CDR3 bases: TGTGCCAGCAGCTTAGTTTTAGGCGGGGACTATGGCTCTGGAAACACCATATATTTT. Protein product: CASSLVLGGDYGSGNTIYF.

The gene calls are TRBV7-1 and TRBJ1-2; D is perhaps TRBD1 (5 bases). TRBV7-1 is an open reading frame, and its role is uncertain. Trimming cost V 5 bases and J 2 bases, with 12 bases left between them. This CDR3 has 14 amino acids. The CDR3 region is CASSGRDPNYGYTF. For the CDR3, the DNA is TGTGCCAGCAGCGGCCGGGACCCCAACTATGGCTACACCTTC.

This clone has just one count. J is TRBJ2-7 and V is TRBV7-2, with unresolved D. The ends were cut back, 4 bases at V and 1 base at J, with 14 bases in the middle. Germline-derived CDR1 and CDR2 are SGHTA and FQGNSA. The CDR3 consists of 15 residues. This CDR3 reads CASSSPGPTSYEQYF. CDR3 DNA sequence: TGTGCCAGCAGCTCCCCGGGTCCGACATCCTACGAGCAGTACTTC. The full variable domain, completed using reference TRBV7-2 and TRBJ2-7, is GAGVSQSPSNKVTEKGKDVELRCDPISGHTALYWYRQSLGQGLEFLIYFQGNSAPDKSGLPSDRFSAERTGGSVSTLTIQRTQQEDSAVYLCASSSPGPTSYEQYFGPGTRLTVT.

The genes are TRBV7-2 and TRBJ2-2, with 7 bases fitting TRBD2. The V gene end was trimmed by 1 base and the J gene end by 0 bases; junction bases not matched to a gene: 2. Germline values: CDR1 SGHTA, CDR2 FQGNSA. The CDR3 is made up of 16 amino acids. CDR3 DNA: TGTGCCAGCAGCTTAGTGCTAGCGGCGAACACCGGGGAGCTGTTTTTT. Encoded protein: CASSLVLAANTGELFF.

The rearrangement links TRBV4-2 to TRBJ2-1; D not resolved. This CDR3 has 14 amino acids. The germline V gene encodes CDR1 LGHNA and CDR2 YNFKEQ. V lost 4 bases to trimming and J lost 3 bases, with 10 bases between them. In DNA form, the CDR3 reads TGTGCCAGCAGCCTGGGGAAGGGCTACAATGAGCAGTTCTTC. It translates to CASSLGKGYNEQFF.

This chain uses TRBV5-1 with TRBJ2-7; 8 positions agree with TRBD1. Germline loops: CDR1 SGHRS, CDR2 YFSETQ. V lost 3 bases, J lost 5 bases, and 7 bases stayed unmatched. The CDR3 covers 14 residues. DNA of the CDR3: TGCGCCAGCAGCTCGGGACAGGTGTTTGACGAGCAGTACTTC. Its translation is CASSSGQVFDEQYF.

Concerning this clone: Other DNA sequences within the sample encode an identical CDR3. The chain employs TRBV27 and TRBJ2-7; 7 bases align to TRBD2. Germline assignment: CDR1 MNHEY and CDR2 SMNVEV (reference sequence). This CDR3 spans 13 amino acids. Germline trimming cut 6 bases from V and 2 bases from J; bases unmatched to any gene: 4. CDR3 residues: CASRLGLAYEQYF. DNA of the CDR3: TGTGCCAGCAGGCTCGGACTAGCCTACGAGCAGTACTTC.

CDR3 amino acids: CAISESKGGSYEQYF. As DNA, the CDR3 is TGTGCCATCAGTGAGTCGAAAGGGGGCTCCTACGAGCAGTACTTC. The V and J genes are TRBV10-3 and TRBJ2-7; tentatively, D is TRBD1 (6 bases). Germline lookup yields CDR1 ENHRY and CDR2 SYGVKD. The CDR3 length is 15 residues. The germline V and J ends were trimmed by 0 bases and 0 bases, with 9 bases remaining between them.

This clone has more than one count but fewer than ten. The rearrangement joins TRBV15 to TRBJ2-1; 14 positions match TRBD2. Per the germline V gene, CDR1 is LNHNV and CDR2 is YYDKDF (reference sequence). This CDR3 region has 16 residues. J lost 9 bases, V lost 5 bases, and 9 bases had no gene match. The CDR3 bases are TGTGCCACCAGCTACCGGACTAGCGGGAGGTTGGGTGAGCAGTTCTTC. It specifies CATSYRTSGRLGEQFF.

The rearrangement links TRBV6-1 to TRBJ2-5, with 12 bases identical to TRBD2. V gave up 6 bases and J gave up 5 bases; unmatched junction bases: 4. Looked up from germline, CDR1 is MNHNS and CDR2 is SASEGT. This CDR3 has 14 residues. Written as DNA, the CDR3 is TGTGCCAGCAGCGGGACTAGCGGGTGGGAGACCCAGTACTTC. This gives the protein CASSGTSGWETQYF.

The J gene is TRBJ2-7, the V gene TRBV9; the match to TRBD1 covers 8 bases. V dropped 4 bases and J dropped 13; count of bases not matched to a gene: 19. The CDR3 runs to 15 residues. The germline CDR1 and CDR2 sequences are SGDLS and YYNGEE. The CDR3 region is CASSSFGSGQGAIYF. For the CDR3, the DNA is TGTGCCAGCAGCTCATTCGGTAGTGGGCAGGGGGCTATCTACTTC.

This clone was observed a handful of times. The chain combines TRBV14 with TRBJ2-7; 7 positions match TRBD2. The CDR3 sequence is 15 residues long. Germline values: CDR1 SGHDN, CDR2 FVKESK. V lost 4 bases and J lost 2; bases outside the gene matches: 8. The CDR3 DNA sequence: TGTGCCAGCAGCCTACGGCGTGGGGGGGCCTACGAGCAGTACTTC. Encoded protein: CASSLRRGGAYEQYF.

J is TRBJ2-3 and V is TRBV6-1; 7 bases agree with TRBD1. The germline CDR1 and CDR2 sequences are MNHNS and SASEGT. This CDR3 region has 13 residues. After removal of 7 bases from V and 1 base from J, the junction contained 2 bases not matched to a gene. For the CDR3, the DNA is TGTGCCAGCATAACAGGGGGCACAGATACGCAGTATTTT. Translating it yields CASITGGTDTQYF.

The J gene is TRBJ1-2, the V gene TRBV5-1, with TRBD1 matching over 7 bases. Germline values: CDR1 SGHRS, CDR2 YFSETQ. J was trimmed by 8 bases and V by 4 bases; bases with no gene match: 14. CDR3 size: 15 residues. CDR3 region: CASSPRGDSQGGYTF. The CDR3, as DNA: TGCGCCAGCAGCCCGCGAGGGGACAGTCAGGGCGGCTACACCTTC.

The chain employs TRBV2 and TRBJ2-7; 10 nucleotides align to TRBD1. Per the germline V gene, CDR1 is SNHLY and CDR2 is FYNNEI. The V gene end was trimmed by 7 bases and the J gene end by 1 base; junction bases not matched to a gene: 4. The CDR3 consists of 14 residues. The CDR3 is CASKRTGGSYEQYF. The CDR3 DNA reads as TGTGCCAGCAAGAGGACAGGGGGTTCCTACGAGCAGTACTTC.

V usage is TRBV5-4 and J usage is TRBJ2-7, with D perhaps TRBD1 (6 bases). The CDR3 length is 14 residues. The germline V gene has CDR1 SGHNT and CDR2 YYREEE (reference sequence). The V and J ends lost 4 bases and 7 bases respectively, with 18 bases between them. As DNA, the CDR3 is TGTGCCAGCAGCCTTCCAACAGGGAGCAGGGAGCAGTACTTC. Protein product: CASSLPTGSREQYF.

The V gene is TRBV25-1, the J gene TRBJ2-1; 9 bases agree with TRBD1. The CDR3 contains 14 residues. V shed 4 bases, J shed 9 bases, and the junction held 7 bases outside the gene matches. CDR1 MGHDK and CDR2 SYGVNS come from the germline V gene. CDR3 amino acids: CASSVDRGESEQFF. The CDR3 DNA reads TGTGCCAGCAGTGTGGACAGGGGAGAGAGTGAGCAGTTCTTC. Full variable domain (remainder filled in from reference TRBV25-1 and TRBJ2-1): EADIYQTPRYLVIGTGKKITLECSQTMGHDKMYWYQQDPGMELHLIHYSYGVNSTEKGDLSSESTVSRIRTEHFPLTLESARPSHTSQYLCASSVDRGESEQFFGPGTRLTVL.

V gene TRBV20-1 combines with J gene TRBJ2-4; no reliable D call. This CDR3 spans 11 amino acids. Germline V gives CDR1 DFQATT, CDR2 SNEGSKA (reference sequence). Trimming removed 7 bases from V and 7 bases from J, with 11 bases in between. In DNA, the CDR3 is TGCAGTGGGTTGGGTTCTAACATTCAGTACTTC. It is translated as CSGLGSNIQYF.